Shown below are 2 T cell receptor beta chains from a single sample sequenced in a study of blood T cell repertoires in COVID-19. The assay was immunoSEQ multiplex PCR, and TCRdb's table has in-frame clones only and misses some. The table includes approximately 61,000 clones, around four fifths detected once. The sequencing input was peripheral blood. These TCRs come from a woman in her seventies with acute or convalescent COVID-19.

The table lists this clone with a count of one. The chain recombines TRBV5-1 with TRBJ2-7; possibly TRBD1 for D (6 bases). The V and J ends lost 0 bases and 4 bases respectively, with 14 bases between them. This CDR3 spans 15 amino acids. Germline CDR1 reads SGHRS; CDR2 reads YFSETQ. The CDR3 bases are TGCGCCAGCAGCTTGGGGATAACGACAGGATACGAGCAGTACTTC. It encodes CASSLGITTGYEQYF.

This rearrangement joins TRBV5-4 to TRBJ2-3, with 7 bases matching TRBD1. Germline V CDR1 and CDR2: SGHNT, YYREEE (reference sequence). V lost 4 bases to trimming and J lost 4 bases; unmatched junction nucleotides: 6. CDR3 length: 14 residues. The CDR3 nucleotides read TGTGCCAGCAGCCAGGACAGGAGCGCAGATACGCAGTATTTT. Protein: CASSQDRSADTQYF. Supplemented by reference TRBV5-4 and TRBJ2-3, the full variable domain reads ETGVTQSPTHLIKTRGQQVTLRCSSQSGHNTVSWYQQALGQGPQFIFQYYREEENGRGNFPPRFSGLQFPNYSSELNVNALELDDSALYLCASSQDRSADTQYFGPGTRLTVL.